The 21 T cell receptor beta chains below come from one sample, sequenced in a study of PD-L1 blockade in urothelial cancer (dated by TCRdb to about 2017). Library generation was performed with the immunoSEQ multiplex PCR assay. TCRdb stores this immuneACCESS table with in-frame sequences only. Part of the clones is absent; in the studies checked, under half of the shortfall reflects unresolved V genes, and no reason is known for the rest. The sample table records over 100,000 clones; about 88% of these occur just once. The biggest ten clones account for 2.5% to 4% of the sample. The meaning of the sample's time point label: pretreatment peripheral blood. This material consisted of PBMCs, taken around atezolizumab (anti-PD-L1) treatment. These receptors came from a man over 45 with urothelial cancer.

The chain recombines TRBV19 with TRBJ1-1; perhaps TRBD1 as D (6 bases). From germline, CDR1 is LNHDA and CDR2 SQIVND (reference sequence). The V end was cut by 5 bases, the J end by 2 bases, with 12 bases between. The CDR3 sequence is 14 residues long. CDR3 region: CASSVRDTNTEAFF. CDR3 bases: TGTGCCAGTAGTGTCCGGGACACAAACACTGAAGCTTTCTTT.

The chain couples TRBV28 to TRBJ2-3, with 8 bases matching TRBD1. The CDR3 totals 15 residues. J was trimmed by 2 bases and V by 6 bases; bases with no gene match: 7. CDR1 and CDR2 (germline): MDHEN, SYDVKM. CDR3 residues: CASSLGQGHTDTQYF. CDR3 sequence (DNA): TGTGCCAGCAGCCTCGGACAGGGACACACAGATACGCAGTATTTT.

V gene TRBV2 combines with J gene TRBJ1-1, with D uncertain. This CDR3 is 13 amino acids long. The germline V gene encodes CDR1 SNHLY and CDR2 FYNNEI. Trimming pared 8 bases from V and 4 bases from J, leaving 14 bases between. CDR3 sequence (DNA): TGTGCCAGCGAGACTACCCTGAGCACTGAAGCTTTCTTT. Translated, it gives CASETTLSTEAFF.

The chain uses TRBV27 and TRBJ1-2; 8 bases align to TRBD1. This CDR3 is 18 amino acids long. V was clipped by 4 bases and J by 0 bases; unmatched bases: 13. Germline-derived CDR1 and CDR2 are MNHEY and SMNVEV (reference sequence). In DNA form, the CDR3 reads TGTGCCAGCAGTTCGAAGACAGGGGTCCTGCTAGCTAACTATGGCTACACCTTC. As protein: CASSSKTGVLLANYGYTF.

Only one count was recorded for this clone. This chain connects TRBV4-1 to TRBJ2-3; 8 bases are a match to TRBD1. There are 18 residues in the CDR3. V lost 3 bases, J lost 5 bases, and 16 bases stayed unmatched. Germline V lookup: CDR1 MGHRA, CDR2 YSYEKL. For the CDR3, the DNA is TGCGCCAGCAGCCAGGTTGTAAGGGGGGCAGGGGGCGGAGATACGCAGTATTTT. Translation: CASSQVVRGAGGGDTQYF.

This sequence joins TRBV19 and TRBJ2-1, with 8 bases lining up with TRBD2. V dropped 5 bases and J dropped 3; count of bases not matched to a gene: 3. The CDR3 contains 14 residues. Germline lookup yields CDR1 LNHDA and CDR2 SQIVND (reference sequence). As DNA, the CDR3 is TGTGCCAGTAGTTTAGCGGGAAACTACAATGAGCAGTTCTTC. This codes for CASSLAGNYNEQFF.

The chain carries TRBV7-8 and TRBJ2-1, with D perhaps matching TRBD2 (5 bases). CDR1 and CDR2 (germline): SGHVS, FQNEAQ. This CDR3 region has 15 residues. Trimming cost V 5 bases and J 6 bases, with 17 bases left between them. The CDR3 sequence is CASSQGGGLGNEQFF. CDR3 DNA: TGTGCCAGCAGCCAAGGAGGAGGTTTGGGCAATGAGCAGTTCTTC.

V and J are TRBV6-1 and TRBJ1-2; 8 nucleotides match TRBD1. The J segment lost 4 bases and the V segment lost 3 bases, leaving 1 base of the junction unmatched. The CDR3 covers 13 residues. Germline CDR1 MNHNS, CDR2 SASEGT. CDR3 nucleotide sequence: TGTGCCAGCAGTGAGCAGGGGGCCTATGGCTACACCTTC. Residues: CASSEQGAYGYTF.

The chain joins TRBV4-2 to TRBJ2-1; 9 bases line up with TRBD1. V lost 8 bases and J lost 3; bases outside the gene matches: 14. Germline CDR1 LGHNA, CDR2 YNFKEQ. CDR3 length: 17 amino acids. CDR3 bases: TGTGCCAGCGATCTCGGCTCCGGGACAGGGATCTACAATGAGCAGTTCTTC. Its protein product is CASDLGSGTGIYNEQFF.

As concerns this clone: The junction and the germline gene differ at one end; a read error may be behind it. The CDR3 loop reads CASREAGKNQPQHF. CDR3 nucleotide sequence: TGTGCCAGCAGGGAAGCCGGGAAAAATCAGCCCCAGCATTTT. This chain connects TRBV6-1 to TRBJ1-5; D gene unclear. The CDR3 runs 14 residues. Germline CDR1 and CDR2: MNHNS and SASEGT.

This chain links TRBV11-2 with TRBJ2-7, with D possibly TRBD2 on 6 matching bases. V was shortened by 5 bases and J by 5 bases, with 13 bases between the two germline ends. Germline loops: CDR1 SGHAT, CDR2 FQNNGV. CDR3 size: 13 residues. The CDR3 coding sequence is TGTGCCAGCAGCCCCGGGGGTGGCAACGAGCAGTACTTC. Translated: CASSPGGGNEQYF. Using reference TRBV11-2 and TRBJ2-7 for the parts outside the CDR3, the full variable domain is EAGVAQSPRYKIIEKRQSVAFWCNPISGHATLYWYQQILGQGPKLLIQFQNNGVVDDSQLPKDRFSAERLKGVDSTLKIQPAKLEDSAVYLCASSPGGGNEQYFGPGTRLTVT.

This rearrangement joins TRBV18 to TRBJ1-3; no definite D call. The ends were cut back, 6 bases at V and 4 bases at J, with 10 bases in the middle. The CDR3 totals 13 residues. Germline V lookup: CDR1 KGHSH, CDR2 LQKENI. The CDR3 loop is CASSPKSGNTIYF. The CDR3 nucleotides are TGTGCCAGCTCGCCTAAGTCGGGAAACACCATATATTTT.

This sequence joins TRBV6-5 and TRBJ1-2; D perhaps matches TRBD1 (5 bases). CDR1 is MNHEY, CDR2 SVGAGI, per germline. The CDR3 spans 13 residues. V lost 6 bases, J lost 3 bases, and 11 bases lay in between. The CDR3 is CASRPTDHYGYTF. CDR3 bases: TGTGCCAGCAGACCGACAGATCACTATGGCTACACCTTC.

This clone turned up a few times. V usage is TRBV6-1 and J usage is TRBJ2-7; TRBD2 matches at 13 bases. The V gene's germline CDR1 is MNHNS and CDR2 SASEGT. The CDR3 covers 17 residues. J lost 2 bases, V lost 4 bases, and 8 bases had no gene match. As DNA, the CDR3 is TGTGCCAGCAGTGGGGGGACTAGCGGGACTATCACCTACGAGCAGTACTTC. Translated, it gives CASSGGTSGTITYEQYF.

This chain uses TRBV5-5 with TRBJ2-1, with 9 positions matching TRBD2. With V trimmed by 4 bases and J by 0 bases, 11 bases remained unmatched. CDR3 length: 18 residues. Looked up from germline, CDR1 is SGHKS and CDR2 is YYEKEE (reference sequence). CDR3 loop: CASSLLGLAPSSYNEQFF. The CDR3 bases are TGTGCCAGCAGCCTACTTGGACTAGCGCCTAGCTCCTACAATGAGCAGTTCTTC.

This clone was detected only a few times. This chain links TRBV5-5 with TRBJ1-6; the D gene is possibly TRBD1 (5 bases). Germline CDR1 and CDR2: SGHKS and YYEKEE (reference sequence). Trimming stripped 4 bases from V and 10 bases from J, with 15 bases between. This CDR3 is 14 amino acids long. CDR3 sequence reads: CASSPFQGSSPLHF. The CDR3 nucleotides read TGTGCCAGCAGCCCGTTTCAGGGCAGCTCACCCCTCCACTTT.

This clone is a singleton in its sample. The V and J genes are TRBV18 and TRBJ1-3; unclear D gene. Trimming left V 3 bases short and J 2 bases short, with 14 bases between. Germline V gene lookup returns CDR1 KGHSH and CDR2 LQKENI. The CDR3 extends over 16 amino acids. CDR3 loop: CASSPKAYSAGNTIYF. CDR3 DNA sequence: TGTGCCAGCTCACCCAAGGCCTACAGTGCTGGAAACACCATATATTTT.

The chain couples TRBV29-1 to TRBJ2-1; no definite D call. Trimming took 5 bases from V and 8 from J, leaving 13 bases between them. Germline V CDR1 and CDR2: SQVTM, ANQGSEA. There are 12 residues in the CDR3. CDR3 protein: CSVRRQADEQFF. CDR3 DNA: TGCAGCGTTCGACGGCAGGCCGATGAGCAGTTCTTC.

Many counts were recorded for this clone. The chain uses TRBV5-4 and TRBJ1-1, with D uncertain. The CDR3 covers 18 residues. Germline V gives CDR1 SGHNT, CDR2 YYREEE (reference sequence). The V end lost 3 bases, the J end lost 5 bases, and 26 bases lay between the germline ends. The CDR3 protein is CASSYHITRTFRGTEAFF. The DNA of the CDR3 is TGTGCCAGCAGCTACCATATCACTCGGACCTTCAGAGGGACTGAAGCTTTCTTT.

This clone was recorded once. V and J are TRBV19 and TRBJ2-4; no clear D. Trimming removed 5 bases from V and 8 bases from J, with 13 bases in between. Germline CDR1 LNHDA, CDR2 SQIVND (reference sequence). This CDR3 spans 13 amino acids. The CDR3 loop reads CASSLSVLDIQYF. In nucleotides, the CDR3 is TGTGCCAGTAGTCTCTCGGTTTTGGACATTCAGTACTTC. Variable domain in full (rest from reference TRBV19 and TRBJ2-4): DGGITQSPKYLFRKEGQNVTLSCEQNLNHDAMYWYRQDPGQGLRLIYYSQIVNDFQKGDIAEGYSVSREKKESFPLTVTSAQKNPTAFYLCASSLSVLDIQYFGAGTRLSVL.

The chain carries TRBV2 and TRBJ1-1; no reliable D call. The length of the CDR3 is 12 residues. Germline V gives CDR1 SNHLY, CDR2 FYNNEI. With 5 bases removed from V and 2 bases from J, the gap between germline ends came to 6 bases. This CDR3 reads CASSPGNTEAFF. In nucleotides, the CDR3 is TGTGCCAGCAGTCCGGGTAACACTGAAGCTTTCTTT.